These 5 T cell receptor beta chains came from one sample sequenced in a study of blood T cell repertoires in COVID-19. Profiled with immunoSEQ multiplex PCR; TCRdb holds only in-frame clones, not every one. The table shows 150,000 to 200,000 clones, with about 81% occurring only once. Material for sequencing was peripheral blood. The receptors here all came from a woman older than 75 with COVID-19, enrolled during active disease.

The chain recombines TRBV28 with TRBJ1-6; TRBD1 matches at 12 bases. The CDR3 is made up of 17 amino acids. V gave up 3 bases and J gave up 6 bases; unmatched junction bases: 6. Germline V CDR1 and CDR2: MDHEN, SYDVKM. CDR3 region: CASSFLGTGGINSPLHF. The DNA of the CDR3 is TGTGCCAGCAGTTTCCTTGGGACAGGGGGCATTAATTCACCCCTCCACTTT.

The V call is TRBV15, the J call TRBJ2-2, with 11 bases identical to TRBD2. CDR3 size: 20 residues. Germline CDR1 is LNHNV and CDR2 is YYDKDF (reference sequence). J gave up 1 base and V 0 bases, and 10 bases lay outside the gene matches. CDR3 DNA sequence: TGTGCCACCAGCAGAGATCCTAGTTCGCTAGCGGGAGGGAACACCGGGGAGCTGTTTTTT. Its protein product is CATSRDPSSLAGGNTGELFF.

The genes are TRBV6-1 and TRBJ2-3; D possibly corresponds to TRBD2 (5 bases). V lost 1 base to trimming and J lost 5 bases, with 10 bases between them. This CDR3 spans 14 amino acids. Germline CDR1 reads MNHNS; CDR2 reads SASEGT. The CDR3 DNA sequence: TGTGCCAGCAGTGAAGGGGGAGAGCTAGATACGCAGTATTTT. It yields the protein CASSEGGELDTQYF.

The chain's CDR3 is CASSLSGTGSAFF. CDR3 DNA: TGTGCCAGCAGTTTATCAGGGACAGGGTCAGCTTTCTTT. The chain couples TRBV27 to TRBJ1-1; TRBD1 matches at 9 bases. The CDR3 extends over 13 amino acids. V was clipped by 0 bases and J by 10 bases; unmatched bases: 3. Germline CDR1 is MNHEY and CDR2 is SMNVEV (reference sequence).

The DNA for the CDR3 is TGTGCCAGCAGTTACCGAGGCGGGGATGAGCAGTTCTTC. Translating gives CASSYRGGDEQFF. The chain recombines TRBV6-6 with TRBJ2-1; D may be TRBD2 (6 bases). There are 13 residues in the CDR3. V lost 2 bases and J lost 8, with 10 bases in between. CDR1 and CDR2 from the germline V gene are MNHNY and SVGAGI (reference sequence).